This T cell receptor (beta chain) was sequenced for a study of cytomegalovirus exposure and HLA in healthy donors. Overall study context: A prior study identified 110 million or so unique TCR beta sequences from about 180 million T cells.

The PCR contained 60 Vbeta and 13 Jbeta primers. Sequencing was performed with immunoSEQ multiplex PCR; in TCRdb, only in-frame clones are kept and a portion is missing. The repertoire holds over 35,000 clones, with roughly 80% as singletons. Study findings and constraints: CMV serostatus was the only immune exposure information that was available. An analysis was carried out at a later point. It showed that HLA-associated TCR beta chains were more clonally expanded than equally common non-associated chains.

V lost 0 bases and J lost 8, with 6 bases in between. This CDR3 region has 12 residues. The germline CDR1 and CDR2 sequences are LGHNA and YSLEER. For this clone: Its target is unknown.

The chain carries TRBV4-3 and TRBJ2-3; D is perhaps TRBD1 (5 bases). The receptor's source is a young man in good health and CMV-seronegative. Sequencing input: PBMCs. CDR3 region: CASSQDQGTQYF. CDR3 bases: TGCGCCAGCAGCCAAGATCAGGGTACGCAGTATTTT.